The rows below give T cell receptor beta chains drawn from one sample of a study of T cell repertoires in cytomegalovirus infection. No antigens are known for them. TCRdb reanalysed the reads using MiXCR and keeps one entry per CDR3 protein. The data contain approximately 470,000 distinct CDR3 sequences, roughly 42% of them singletons. The sample in question was cultured PBMCs, obtained from culture after CMV antigen stimulation. These receptors all stem from a human donor in good health (CMV status not recorded). Some clones in this sample may be carry-over from other donors' samples. Each CDR3 is given with its conserved first and last residue. Each record gives: CDR3 length, V gene, J gene, clone size, CDR3 protein. Some rows mark clone size as missing; the rest say once, few, many or name a class of expanded clone.

>15|TRBV7-2|TRBJ2-3|NA
CASSLSGLAGATQYF
>13|TRBV12-3/TRBV12-4|TRBJ2-1|few
CASSSLTYNEQFF
>15|TRBV2|TRBJ1-4|NA
CASSRDREVLEKLFF
>14|TRBV30|TRBJ1-4|NA
CAWAGTALNEKLFF
>16|TRBV5-6|TRBJ1-2|few
CASSLGGHGTLDGYTF
>14|TRBV7-2|TRBJ1-1|many
CASSLARSSTEAFF
>14|TRBV7-2|TRBJ2-7|NA
CASSFSALGYEQYF
>12|TRBV7-2|TRBJ2-6|NA
CASSLGPNVLTF
>14|TRBV6-5|TRBJ1-1|few
CASSYSERSFQAFF
>13|TRBV19|TRBJ1-1|few
CASSKAEATEAFF
>14|TRBV6-5|TRBJ2-5|NA
CASSWAGGKETQYF
>17|TRBV20-1|TRBJ2-1|NA
CSARALDSKFSYNEQFF
>14|TRBV12-5|TRBJ2-2|NA
CAGTGTVNTGELFF
>14|TRBV6-2/TRBV6-3|TRBJ1-1|NA
CASTLTGENTEAFF
>15|TRBV4-1|TRBJ2-5|NA
CASSQGELAKETQYF
>14|TRBV7-2|TRBJ2-3|medium-sized
CASSEGGSSDTQYF
>13|TRBV7-2|TRBJ2-7|many
CASSRDASYEQYF
>15|TRBV4-3|TRBJ1-5|few
CASSQDARGNQPQHF
>14|TRBV12-3/TRBV12-4|TRBJ1-3|NA
CASSIWGGGNTIYF
>15|TRBV7-2|TRBJ2-1|NA
CASSLGGPSMVEQFF
>15|TRBV7-2|TRBJ2-1|few
CASSLRGTRGNEQFF
>16|TRBV7-8|TRBJ1-2|NA
CASSLGARGSNYGYTF
>15|TRBV6-6|TRBJ2-7|NA
CASSYSNRGGNEQYF
>15|TRBV27|TRBJ1-1|NA
CASSLVGGLNTEAFF
>16|TRBV5-5|TRBJ1-3|NA
CASSLIQGAIWNTIYF
>15|TRBV12-3/TRBV12-4|TRBJ2-7|few
CASSFNGHGDYEQYF